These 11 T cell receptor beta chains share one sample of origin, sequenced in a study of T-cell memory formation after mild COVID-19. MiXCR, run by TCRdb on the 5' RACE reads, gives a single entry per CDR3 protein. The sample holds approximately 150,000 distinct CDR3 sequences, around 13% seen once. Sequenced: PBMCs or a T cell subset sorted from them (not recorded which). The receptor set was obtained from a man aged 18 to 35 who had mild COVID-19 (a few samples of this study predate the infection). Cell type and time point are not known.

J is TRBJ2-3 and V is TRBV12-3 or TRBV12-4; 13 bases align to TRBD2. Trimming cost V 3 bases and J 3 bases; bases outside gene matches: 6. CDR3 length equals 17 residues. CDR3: CASSFGTSGGATDTQYF. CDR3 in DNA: TGTGCCAGCAGTTTTGGTACTAGCGGGGGGGCTACAGATACGCAGTATTTT.

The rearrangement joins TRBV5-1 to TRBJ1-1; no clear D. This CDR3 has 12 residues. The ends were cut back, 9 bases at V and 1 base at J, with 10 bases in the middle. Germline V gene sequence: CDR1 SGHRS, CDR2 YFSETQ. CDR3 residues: CATRTENTEAFF. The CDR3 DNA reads TGCGCCACCCGGACGGAGAACACTGAAGCTTTCTTT.

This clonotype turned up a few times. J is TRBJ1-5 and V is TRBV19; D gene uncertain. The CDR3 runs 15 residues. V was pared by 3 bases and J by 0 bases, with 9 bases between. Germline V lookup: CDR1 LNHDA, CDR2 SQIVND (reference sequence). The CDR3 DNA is TGTGCCAGTAGTATCCAGTTACCTAGCAATCAGCCCCAGCATTTT. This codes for CASSIQLPSNQPQHF.

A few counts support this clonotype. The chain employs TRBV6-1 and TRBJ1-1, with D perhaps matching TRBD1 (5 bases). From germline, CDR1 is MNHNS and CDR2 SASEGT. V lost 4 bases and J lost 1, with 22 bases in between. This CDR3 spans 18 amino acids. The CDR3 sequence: CASSGGSRQQQANTEAFF. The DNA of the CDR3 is TGTGCCAGCAGTGGGGGCTCCAGACAGCAACAGGCGAACACTGAAGCTTTCTTT.

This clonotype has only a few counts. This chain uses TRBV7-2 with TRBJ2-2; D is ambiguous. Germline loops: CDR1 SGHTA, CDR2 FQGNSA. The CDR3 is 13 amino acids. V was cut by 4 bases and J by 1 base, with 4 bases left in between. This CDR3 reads CASSYGNTGELFF. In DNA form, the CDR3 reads TGTGCCAGCAGCTACGGGAACACCGGGGAGCTGTTTTTT.

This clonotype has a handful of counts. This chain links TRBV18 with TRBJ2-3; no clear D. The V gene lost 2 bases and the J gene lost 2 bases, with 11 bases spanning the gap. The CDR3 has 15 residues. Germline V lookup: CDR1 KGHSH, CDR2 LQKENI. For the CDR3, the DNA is TGTGCCAGCTCACCAGGCACCCGAAACACAGATACGCAGTATTTT. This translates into CASSPGTRNTDTQYF.

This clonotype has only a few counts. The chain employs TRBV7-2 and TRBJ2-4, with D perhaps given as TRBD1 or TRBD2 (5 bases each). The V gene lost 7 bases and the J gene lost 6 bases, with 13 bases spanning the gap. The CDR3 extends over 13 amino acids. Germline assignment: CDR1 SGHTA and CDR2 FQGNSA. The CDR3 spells CASNGAGANIQYF. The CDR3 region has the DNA TGTGCCAGCAACGGGGCAGGAGCAAACATTCAGTACTTC.

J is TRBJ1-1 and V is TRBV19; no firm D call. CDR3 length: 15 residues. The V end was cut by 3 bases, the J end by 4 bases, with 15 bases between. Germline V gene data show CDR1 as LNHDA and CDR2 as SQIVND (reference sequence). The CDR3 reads CASSIWAGVGTEAFF. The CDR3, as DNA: TGTGCCAGTAGTATTTGGGCGGGTGTCGGCACTGAAGCTTTCTTT. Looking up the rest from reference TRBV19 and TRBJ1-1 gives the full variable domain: DGGITQSPKYLFRKEGQNVTLSCEQNLNHDAMYWYRQDPGQGLRLIYYSQIVNDFQKGDIAEGYSVSREKKESFPLTVTSAQKNPTAFYLCASSIWAGVGTEAFFGQGTRLTVV.

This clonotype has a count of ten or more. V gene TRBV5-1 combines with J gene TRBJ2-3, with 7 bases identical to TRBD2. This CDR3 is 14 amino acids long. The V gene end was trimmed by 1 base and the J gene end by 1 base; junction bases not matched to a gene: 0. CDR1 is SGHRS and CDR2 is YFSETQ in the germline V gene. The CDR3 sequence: CASSLLAGTDTQYF. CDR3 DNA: TGCGCCAGCAGCTTGCTAGCGGGCACAGATACGCAGTATTTT.

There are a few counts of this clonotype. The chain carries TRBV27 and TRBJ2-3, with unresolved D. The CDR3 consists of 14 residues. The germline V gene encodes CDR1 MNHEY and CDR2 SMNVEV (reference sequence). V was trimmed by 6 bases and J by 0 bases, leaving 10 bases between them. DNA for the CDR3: TGTGCCAGCAGGCTAAGCGTAAGCACAGATACGCAGTATTTT. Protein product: CASRLSVSTDTQYF.

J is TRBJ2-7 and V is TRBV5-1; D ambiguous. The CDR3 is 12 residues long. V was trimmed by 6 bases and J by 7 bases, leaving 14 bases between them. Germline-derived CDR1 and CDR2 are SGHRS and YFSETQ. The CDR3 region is CASKGFSWEQYF. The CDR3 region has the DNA TGCGCCAGCAAAGGGTTCTCGTGGGAGCAGTACTTC.